This is a list of T cell receptor beta chains from one sample in a study of blood T cell repertoires in COVID-19. Measured with immunoSEQ multiplex PCR; TCRdb has only the in-frame clones, and not every one. The sample has about 220,000 clones, roughly 84% seen once. The sample taken for sequencing was peripheral blood. These receptors all stem from a man between 35 and 55 years old who had recovered from COVID-19. CDR3s include the opening cysteine and the closing phenylalanine or tryptophan. Fields, in order: D gene, V gene, clone size, CDR3 protein. A D gene is named only where the DNA matches it firmly. Clone size is not always given. Where it is, it says once, few, many or a class for expanded clones.

d_call: TRBD2
v_call: TRBV10-3
clone_size: NA
cdr3_aa: CAVGLAGEDTQYF

d_call: NA
v_call: TRBV2
clone_size: NA
cdr3_aa: CASGRLSYEQYF

d_call: TRBD2
v_call: TRBV5-4
clone_size: NA
cdr3_aa: CASSLGGGGRDTQYF

d_call: TRBD1
v_call: TRBV7-8
clone_size: few
cdr3_aa: CASSLALGQTGYEQYF

d_call: TRBD1
v_call: TRBV14
clone_size: NA
cdr3_aa: CASSLVTGGRYNEQFF

d_call: NA
v_call: TRBV2
clone_size: NA
cdr3_aa: CASSIQGHTTYEQYF

d_call: TRBD1
v_call: TRBV5-1
clone_size: NA
cdr3_aa: CASSFYRGKDYGYTF

d_call: TRBD1
v_call: TRBV12-5
clone_size: once
cdr3_aa: CASGLGGQGYEQYF

d_call: TRBD1
v_call: TRBV19
clone_size: NA
cdr3_aa: CASSTYRGDSYNEQFF

d_call: TRBD1
v_call: TRBV6-2/TRBV6-3
clone_size: NA
cdr3_aa: CASSYGTGAFSGNTIYF

d_call: TRBD2
v_call: TRBV19
clone_size: NA
cdr3_aa: CASTRDYPADTQYF

d_call: NA
v_call: TRBV19
clone_size: NA
cdr3_aa: CASSIVGGNTGELFF

d_call: NA
v_call: TRBV4-3
clone_size: once
cdr3_aa: CASSQMTGGGKETQYF

d_call: NA
v_call: TRBV30
clone_size: NA
cdr3_aa: CAWTQDYTEAFF

d_call: NA
v_call: TRBV3-1/TRBV3-2
clone_size: NA
cdr3_aa: CASSRREDEQYF

d_call: TRBD2
v_call: TRBV9
clone_size: NA
cdr3_aa: CASSSLGTSGSQQFF

d_call: NA
v_call: TRBV6-6
clone_size: NA
cdr3_aa: CASSYIQGSLGGYTF

d_call: TRBD1
v_call: TRBV7-9
clone_size: NA
cdr3_aa: CASSLALRDRVYEQYF

d_call: TRBD1
v_call: TRBV18
clone_size: NA
cdr3_aa: CASSPGTGDTEAFF

d_call: TRBD2
v_call: TRBV4-1
clone_size: NA
cdr3_aa: CASSPLAGGGETQYF

d_call: TRBD2
v_call: TRBV11-2
clone_size: NA
cdr3_aa: CASRLAGVRVGEQFF

d_call: NA
v_call: TRBV5-1
clone_size: NA
cdr3_aa: CASSLDRTVSGANVLTF

d_call: TRBD2
v_call: TRBV6-2/TRBV6-3
clone_size: NA
cdr3_aa: CASSYEREGLAKNIQYF

d_call: NA
v_call: TRBV18
clone_size: NA
cdr3_aa: CASSPDTTSPLHF

d_call: NA
v_call: TRBV5-8
clone_size: NA
cdr3_aa: CASSLAWTGSYGYTF

d_call: NA
v_call: TRBV2
clone_size: NA
cdr3_aa: CASSAGLYVTYNEQFF

d_call: NA
v_call: TRBV14
clone_size: many
cdr3_aa: CASSQVIRDTQYF

d_call: NA
v_call: TRBV15
clone_size: NA
cdr3_aa: CATSSYGTPSHGYTF

d_call: TRBD2
v_call: TRBV6-5
clone_size: NA
cdr3_aa: CASTSRTGGTGELFF

d_call: NA
v_call: TRBV2
clone_size: NA
cdr3_aa: CASRGLRSGITIGNQPQHF

d_call: NA
v_call: TRBV6-5
clone_size: NA
cdr3_aa: CASSYSSGAEAFF

d_call: TRBD1
v_call: TRBV30
clone_size: NA
cdr3_aa: CAFGQGATYEQYF

d_call: NA
v_call: TRBV5-4
clone_size: NA
cdr3_aa: CASSLHGENIQYF

d_call: TRBD1
v_call: TRBV6-2/TRBV6-3
clone_size: NA
cdr3_aa: CASSSQGITSGNTIYF

d_call: NA
v_call: TRBV6-1
clone_size: NA
cdr3_aa: CASSESQGTNEKLFF

d_call: NA
v_call: TRBV7-2
clone_size: NA
cdr3_aa: CASSLVSFQGTEAFF

d_call: TRBD1
v_call: TRBV7-9
clone_size: NA
cdr3_aa: CASSTTGGGQPQHF

d_call: NA
v_call: TRBV18
clone_size: NA
cdr3_aa: CASSPLGTTGNTIYF